Detailed here is one T cell receptor beta chain. Some clones are missing from TCRdb's copy, which holds only in-frame ones; the method was immunoSEQ multiplex PCR. This sample has a few hundred thousand clones, with 85% to 90% found just once. The sample originates from a study of blood T cell repertoires in COVID-19. Whole-study context: T cells, B-cell-depleted T cells, or PBMCs provided the cDNA or gDNA that served as material.

Germline V CDR1 and CDR2: LGHNA, YSLEER. The CDR3 is 13 residues long. V lost 0 bases and J 6 bases, leaving 9 bases between the germline ends. This receptor was identified in a woman in her 70s with active or convalescent COVID-19. J is TRBJ2-7 and V is TRBV4-3; D gene uncertain. Sequencing used peripheral blood. CDR3 in amino acids: CASSQDLRSEQYF. DNA for the CDR3: TGCGCCAGCAGCCAAGACCTTAGAAGCGAGCAGTACTTC.